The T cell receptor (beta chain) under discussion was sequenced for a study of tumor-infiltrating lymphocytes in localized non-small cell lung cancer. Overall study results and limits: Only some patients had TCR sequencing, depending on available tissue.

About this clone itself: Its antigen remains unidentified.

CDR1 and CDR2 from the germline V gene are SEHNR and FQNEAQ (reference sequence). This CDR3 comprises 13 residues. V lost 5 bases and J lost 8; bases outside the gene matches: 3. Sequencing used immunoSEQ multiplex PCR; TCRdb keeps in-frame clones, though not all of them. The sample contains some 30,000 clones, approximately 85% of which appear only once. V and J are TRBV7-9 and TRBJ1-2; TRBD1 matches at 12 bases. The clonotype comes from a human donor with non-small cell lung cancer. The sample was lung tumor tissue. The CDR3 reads CASSGTGGAGYTF. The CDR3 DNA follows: TGTGCCAGCAGCGGGACAGGGGGCGCGGGCTACACCTTC.